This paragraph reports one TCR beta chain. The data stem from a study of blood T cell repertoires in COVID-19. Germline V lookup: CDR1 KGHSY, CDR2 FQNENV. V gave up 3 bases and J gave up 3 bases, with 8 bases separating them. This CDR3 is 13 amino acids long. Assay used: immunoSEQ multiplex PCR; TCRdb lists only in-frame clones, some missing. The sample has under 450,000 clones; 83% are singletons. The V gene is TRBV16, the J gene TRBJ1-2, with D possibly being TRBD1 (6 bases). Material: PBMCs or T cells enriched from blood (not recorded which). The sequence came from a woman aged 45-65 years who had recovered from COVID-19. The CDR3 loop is CASSQRQDYGYTF. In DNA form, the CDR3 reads TGTGCCAGCAGCCAGAGACAGGACTATGGCTACACCTTC. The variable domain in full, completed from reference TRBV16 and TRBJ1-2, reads GEEVAQTPKHLVRGEGQKAKLYCAPIKGHSYVFWYQQVLKNEFKFLISFQNENVFDETGMPKERFSAKCLPNSPCSLEIQATKLEDSAVYFCASSQRQDYGYTFGSGTRLTVV.